The clone carrying this T cell receptor beta chain was seen once. The antigen remains undetermined. The data were obtained in a study of T-cell reconstitution after alpha-beta-depleted transplantation in children. Points from the study as a whole: Recipient T cells and thymic progenitors that survived gave rise to the high TCRbeta diversity observed at day 60 in some patients.

The V gene end was trimmed by 0 bases and the J gene end by 7 bases; junction bases not matched to a gene: 8. Germline lookup yields CDR1 SGHRS and CDR2 YFSETQ. The CDR3 is 15 residues long. TCRbeta library preparation incorporated unique molecular identifiers. MiXCR, run by TCRdb on the PCR reads, gives a single entry per CDR3 protein. The data hold hundreds of thousands of distinct CDR3 sequences, with about 17% observed a single time. The sequencing used PBMCs, mostly from graft donor cells, collected 360 days after TCRalphabeta/CD19-depleted stem cell transplant. The sequence came from a boy under three years old who had a stem cell transplant for Wiskott-Aldrich syndrome, so the T cells may come from the graft donor. The rearrangement joins TRBV5-1 to TRBJ1-1; 8 bases align to TRBD1. Written as DNA, the CDR3 is TGCGCCAGCAGCTTGGCAGGACAGGGAAGGAATGAAGCTTTCTTT. It encodes CASSLAGQGRNEAFF. Full variable domain (outside the CDR3, taken from reference TRBV5-1 and TRBJ1-1): KAGVTQTPRYLIKTRGQQVTLSCSPISGHRSVSWYQQTPGQGLQFLFEYFSETQRNKGNFPGRFSGRQFSNSRSEMNVSTLELGDSALYLCASSLAGQGRNEAFFGQGTRLTVV.